Each of the 21 T cell receptor beta chains below was sequenced from the same sample in a study of cytomegalovirus exposure and HLA in healthy donors. The table came from immunoSEQ multiplex PCR; TCRdb's copy has only in-frame clones and leaves some out. Of more than 250,000 clones listed, roughly 85% are singletons. Source material: PBMCs. The receptors derive from a young woman in good health and CMV-seronegative.

The V call is TRBV7-2, the J call TRBJ2-1; D is unclear. Germline CDR1 and CDR2: SGHTA and FQGNSA. Trimming removed 2 bases from V and 7 bases from J, with 9 bases in between. This CDR3 has 13 residues. CDR3 region: CASSLNRRNEQFF. In DNA, the CDR3 is TGTGCCAGCAGCTTAAATCGGCGGAATGAGCAGTTCTTC.

The gene calls are TRBV29-1 and TRBJ2-5, with D tentatively TRBD2 (6 bases). The CDR3 consists of 14 residues. V was pared by 1 base and J by 5 bases, with 14 bases between. Germline loops: CDR1 SQVTM, CDR2 ANQGSEA. The CDR3 loop is CSVEGSGAFETQYF. In DNA, the CDR3 is TGCAGCGTTGAAGGGTCGGGAGCTTTTGAGACCCAGTACTTC.

The chain links TRBV6-5 to TRBJ1-2, with D possibly being TRBD1 (5 bases). The CDR3 totals 15 residues. CDR1 and CDR2 from the germline V gene are MNHEY and SVGAGI. With 2 bases removed from V and 5 bases from J, the gap between germline ends came to 15 bases. CDR3 nucleotide sequence: TGTGCCAGCAGTTACGGGCAGGGCGGGGGATATGGCTACACCTTC. Its translation: CASSYGQGGGYGYTF.

The chain carries TRBV2 and TRBJ1-1; 7 nucleotides match TRBD1. With 8 bases clipped from V and 4 bases from J, the junction kept 7 bases outside the gene matches. This CDR3 contains 13 residues. Germline CDR1 is SNHLY and CDR2 is FYNNEI. The CDR3 sequence is CASVFQGGTEAFF. The CDR3 DNA follows: TGTGCCAGCGTTTTCCAGGGGGGCACTGAAGCTTTCTTT.

The chain links TRBV19 to TRBJ2-7, with 7 bases fitting TRBD1. Germline values: CDR1 LNHDA, CDR2 SQIVND (reference sequence). The junction had 11 bases not matched to a gene; V was cut back by 3 bases and J by 6 bases. CDR3 length: 15 residues. CDR3 nucleotides: TGTGCCAGTAGTATTCGGCAGGGGGTAGGTCGCGAGCAGTACTTC. Protein: CASSIRQGVGREQYF.

This rearrangement joins TRBV18 to TRBJ2-2; D possibly corresponds to TRBD1 (5 bases). The CDR3 covers 15 residues. V shed 2 bases and J shed 2 bases, with 9 bases lying between them. CDR1 is KGHSH, CDR2 LQKENI, per germline. The CDR3 coding sequence is TGTGCCAGCTCACCATTCCAGGGCAACACCGGGGAGCTGTTTTTT. Encoded protein: CASSPFQGNTGELFF.

The chain has TRBV5-4 and TRBJ1-2, with D maybe TRBD1 (5 bases). CDR3 length: 12 amino acids. Germline assignment: CDR1 SGHNT and CDR2 YYREEE (reference sequence). The ends were cut back, 9 bases at V and 8 bases at J, with 17 bases in the middle. The CDR3 loop reads CATGEGLEGYTF. CDR3 coding DNA: TGTGCCACCGGGGAGGGGTTGGAAGGCTACACCTTC.

The chain has TRBV5-1 and TRBJ1-1, with TRBD1 identical over 8 bases. This CDR3 has 15 amino acids. CDR1 and CDR2 from the germline V gene are SGHRS and YFSETQ. Germline trimming cut 0 bases from V and 4 bases from J; bases unmatched to any gene: 5. In nucleotides, the CDR3 is TGCGCCAGCAGCTTGGGGGGACAGGTCGGCACTGAAGCTTTCTTT. Residues: CASSLGGQVGTEAFF.

The chain has TRBV5-1 and TRBJ1-5, with 9 bases matching TRBD1. J was trimmed by 4 bases and V by 4 bases; bases with no gene match: 6. Per the germline V gene, CDR1 is SGHRS and CDR2 is YFSETQ. This CDR3 is built from 15 residues. This CDR3 is CASSITGGGNQPQHF. In DNA, the CDR3 is TGCGCCAGCAGCATTACAGGGGGCGGGAATCAGCCCCAGCATTTT.

Comments on this clone: Other DNA sequences of this sample code for an identical CDR3. The rearrangement uses TRBV30 and TRBJ2-3, with D unresolved. V was trimmed by 0 bases and J by 0 bases, leaving 4 bases between them. Germline V CDR1 and CDR2: GTSNPN, SVGIG (reference sequence). The CDR3 runs to 13 residues. CDR3 DNA: TGTGCCTGGAGTGTCAGGAGCACAGATACGCAGTATTTT. Protein: CAWSVRSTDTQYF.

With regard to this clone: The same CDR3 can be traced to other DNA sequences in this sample. The V and J genes are TRBV6-5 and TRBJ2-5; D uncertain. The CDR3 runs 14 residues. Trimming cost V 0 bases and J 2 bases, with 7 bases left between them. From germline, CDR1 is MNHEY and CDR2 SVGAGI. CDR3: CASSYSTGQETQYF. Here the CDR3 DNA reads TGTGCCAGCAGTTACTCGACGGGTCAAGAGACCCAGTACTTC.

The genes are TRBV6-5 and TRBJ2-1; 8 positions agree with TRBD2. Germline CDR1 and CDR2: MNHEY and SVGAGI. V lost 0 bases to trimming and J lost 8 bases; unmatched junction nucleotides: 9. The CDR3 extends over 16 amino acids. CDR3 DNA: TGTGCCAGCAGTTACTCTGGCGGGAGGCCGGGGGATGAGCAGTTCTTC. Its translation is CASSYSGGRPGDEQFF.

The chain recombines TRBV7-2 with TRBJ2-7; weak D call: TRBD1 (5 bases). V was clipped by 1 base and J by 7 bases, with 11 bases between them. The CDR3 has 13 residues. Germline-derived CDR1 and CDR2 are SGHTA and FQGNSA. The CDR3 sequence: CASSLEGAKEQYF. CDR3 coding DNA: TGTGCCAGCAGCTTAGAAGGGGCTAAGGAGCAGTACTTC.

The genes are TRBV5-6 and TRBJ2-4; 9 nucleotides line up with TRBD1. Germline lookup yields CDR1 SGHDT and CDR2 YYEEEE. The V and J ends lost 4 bases and 2 bases, in that order; junction bases with no gene match: 7. This CDR3 has 16 residues. The CDR3: CASSPRTGVTKNIQYF. The CDR3 nucleotides read TGTGCCAGCAGCCCTCGGACAGGGGTAACCAAAAACATTCAGTACTTC.

The chain has TRBV27 and TRBJ2-7, with D perhaps matching TRBD1 (6 bases). Trimming cost V 5 bases and J 2 bases, with 10 bases left between them. Germline V lookup: CDR1 MNHEY, CDR2 SMNVEV (reference sequence). This CDR3 comprises 13 residues. The CDR3 reads CASSTRGTYEQYF. The CDR3 DNA is TGTGCCAGCAGTACCAGGGGTACCTACGAGCAGTACTTC.

The chain is built from TRBV4-2 and TRBJ2-7; 7 positions match TRBD1. V was clipped by 3 bases and J by 5 bases; unmatched bases: 7. The germline V gene encodes CDR1 LGHNA and CDR2 YNFKEQ. There are 14 residues in the CDR3. DNA of the CDR3: TGTGCCAGCAGCCACGGACAGGTATCGGACGAGCAGTACTTC. Translated: CASSHGQVSDEQYF.

The genes are TRBV28 and TRBJ1-1, with 11 positions matching TRBD1. V lost 4 bases and J lost 4; bases outside the gene matches: 5. The CDR3 contains 15 residues. Germline values: CDR1 MDHEN, CDR2 SYDVKM. The CDR3 sequence is CASSSTGTGGTEAFF. The CDR3 DNA sequence: TGTGCCAGCAGTTCAACCGGGACAGGGGGCACTGAAGCTTTCTTT. The variable domain in full, completed from reference TRBV28 and TRBJ1-1, reads DVKVTQSSRYLVKRTGEKVFLECVQDMDHENMFWYRQDPGLGLRLIYFSYDVKMKEKGDIPEGYSVSREKKERFSLILESASTNQTSMYLCASSSTGTGGTEAFFGQGTRLTVV.

This clone was counted a few times. The chain carries TRBV7-9 and TRBJ2-1; maybe TRBD1 (5 bases). The germline V gene encodes CDR1 SEHNR and CDR2 FQNEAQ (reference sequence). CDR3 length: 12 amino acids. V shed 0 bases and J shed 10 bases, with 7 bases lying between them. CDR3 nucleotides: TGTGCCAGCAGCTTAGCGGGGCGGGAGCAGTTCTTC. It encodes CASSLAGREQFF.

V gene TRBV27 combines with J gene TRBJ2-1; TRBD1 matches at 8 bases. Germline CDR1 MNHEY, CDR2 SMNVEV (reference sequence). Trimming removed 5 bases from V and 0 bases from J; junction bases left unmatched: 6. There are 16 residues in the CDR3. CDR3: CASSTRTGSSYNEQFF. The CDR3 DNA reads TGTGCCAGCAGTACGCGGACAGGGAGCTCCTACAATGAGCAGTTCTTC.

This rearrangement joins TRBV6-5 to TRBJ1-1; the match to TRBD1 covers 9 bases. The germline CDR1 and CDR2 sequences are MNHEY and SVGAGI. The CDR3 spans 16 residues. The V gene end was trimmed by 4 bases and the J gene end by 0 bases; junction bases not matched to a gene: 6. The CDR3 reads CASSSLQGALNTEAFF. CDR3 in DNA: TGTGCCAGCAGTTCACTACAGGGGGCCTTGAACACTGAAGCTTTCTTT.

The J gene is TRBJ1-1, the V gene TRBV28; possible D gene TRBD1, 5 bases. The length of the CDR3 is 14 residues. The germline V gene encodes CDR1 MDHEN and CDR2 SYDVKM. V shed 4 bases and J shed 2 bases, with 11 bases lying between them. The CDR3 protein is CASSSPGLNTEAFF. CDR3 in DNA: TGTGCCAGCAGTTCCCCGGGACTCAACACTGAAGCTTTCTTT.